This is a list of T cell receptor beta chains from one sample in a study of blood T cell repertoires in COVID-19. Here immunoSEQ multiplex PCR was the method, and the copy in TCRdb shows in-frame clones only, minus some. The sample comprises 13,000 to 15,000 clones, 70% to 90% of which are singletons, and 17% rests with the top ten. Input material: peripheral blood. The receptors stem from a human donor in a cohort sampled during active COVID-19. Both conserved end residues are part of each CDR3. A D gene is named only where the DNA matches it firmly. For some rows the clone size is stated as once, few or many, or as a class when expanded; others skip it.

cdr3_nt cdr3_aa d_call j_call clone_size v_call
TGCGCCAGCAGCCATCAACACAACAATGAGCAGTTCTTC CASSHQHNNEQFF - TRBJ2-1 once TRBV4-3
TGTGCCAGCAGCCAAGTATCACACCCGAACACTGAAGCTTTCTTT CASSQVSHPNTEAFF - TRBJ1-1 - TRBV4-2
TGTGCCAGCAGTTTTGTAGCGGGGAACACCGGGGAGCTGTTTTTT CASSFVAGNTGELFF TRBD2 TRBJ2-2 - TRBV27
TGTGCCACCAGCAGGACAGGGGGCGCAAAGAGCACAGATACGCAGTATTTT CATSRTGGAKSTDTQYF TRBD1 TRBJ2-3 - TRBV15
TGTGCCAGCAGCCGAGAGGTCTCCTATGGCTACACCTTC CASSREVSYGYTF - TRBJ1-2 - TRBV6-2/TRBV6-3
TGTGCCACCAGTGCAAAGATACAGGGGGAGTCTGAAGCTTTCTTT CATSAKIQGESEAFF TRBD1 TRBJ1-1 - TRBV24-1
TGTGCCACGTATCACAGGGCCATGGACGCCATTCAGTACTTC CATYHRAMDAIQYF - TRBJ2-4 - TRBV27
TGTGCTAGTGGTCTTGTTTGGACAGGGGATACAGATACGCAGTATTTT CASGLVWTGDTDTQYF TRBD1 TRBJ2-3 once TRBV12-5
TGTGCCACCAGCAGGTCAGGGGGCAAGTACGAGCAGTACTTC CATSRSGGKYEQYF TRBD1 TRBJ2-7 - TRBV15
TGTGCCAGCAGTGAGGGCCTGGCCTACGAGCAGTACTTC CASSEGLAYEQYF - TRBJ2-7 - TRBV2
TGTGCCAGCAGCTTGGGTAAGGGGCGCTACGAGCAGTACTTC CASSLGKGRYEQYF - TRBJ2-7 - TRBV5-4
TGCGCCAGCAGCTTTTCTACAGGGAACATGAACACTGAAGCTTTCTTT CASSFSTGNMNTEAFF - TRBJ1-1 - TRBV5-1
TGTGCCAGCAGCATAATTACAGGGTACTTAAGCTCCTACGAGCAGTACTTC CASSIITGYLSSYEQYF - TRBJ2-7 - TRBV7-2
TGTGCCAGCAGCTTAAGCGGACAGGGGCAAGAGACCCAGTACTTC CASSLSGQGQETQYF TRBD1 TRBJ2-5 - TRBV7-3
TGCGCCAGCAGCCCAACAGGAATCGAGCAGACCCAGTACTTC CASSPTGIEQTQYF - TRBJ2-5 once TRBV5-1
TGTGCCAGCAGTTCACCTCCGGGACAGGAGACAGATACGCAGTATTTT CASSSPPGQETDTQYF TRBD1 TRBJ2-3 - TRBV28
TGTGCCAGCAGTTACCCCCGGGTTATAGCCAAAAACATTCAGTACTTC CASSYPRVIAKNIQYF - TRBJ2-4 - TRBV6-2/TRBV6-3
TGTGCCAGCAGCTTCGGAGACTACGAGCAGTACTTC CASSFGDYEQYF - TRBJ2-7 - TRBV7-9
TGCGCCAGCGGCCCCCACACAGATACGCAGTATTTT CASGPHTDTQYF - TRBJ2-3 - TRBV4-1
TGTGCCAGCAGCCCCGTTAGGTGGGGCGGAGTAGCCAAAAACATTCAGTACTTC CASSPVRWGGVAKNIQYF - TRBJ2-4 - TRBV11-2
TGTGCCAGCAGTAGGGGGCTAGCGGGGATGACGCAGTATTTT CASSRGLAGMTQYF TRBD2 TRBJ2-3 - TRBV6-2/TRBV6-3
TGTGCCAGCAGTGACCGCGGCCACCTACAATACGAGCAGTACTTC CASSDRGHLQYEQYF - TRBJ2-7 once TRBV2
TGCGCCAGCAGCCGAGGGGGAAGCACAGATACGCAGTATTTT CASSRGGSTDTQYF - TRBJ2-3 - TRBV5-1
TGTGCCAGCGGACAACAGGGGCTAGGGGCCAACGTCCTGACTTTC CASGQQGLGANVLTF TRBD1 TRBJ2-6 - TRBV2